This T cell receptor (beta chain) came from a study of CD8+ T cells in alopecia areata. This clone was found a few times. cDNA prepared by RNA extraction and subsequent reverse transcription served as the template for sequencing. Data came from immunoSEQ multiplex PCR; TCRdb stores just in-frame clones and leaves some out. The sample lists roughly 140,000 clones; about 51% were seen once. This specimen consisted of CD4+ T cells sorted from blood, obtained at week 0. This clonotype was obtained from a human donor with alopecia areata.

CDR3 sequence reads: CASSLSPDEQYF. The CDR3, as DNA: TGCGCCAGCAGCTTGTCCCCAGACGAGCAGTACTTC. The chain joins TRBV5-1 to TRBJ2-7; unclear D gene. Trimming pared 1 base from V and 5 bases from J, leaving 7 bases between. The CDR3 covers 12 residues. CDR1 SGHRS and CDR2 YFSETQ come from the germline V gene.